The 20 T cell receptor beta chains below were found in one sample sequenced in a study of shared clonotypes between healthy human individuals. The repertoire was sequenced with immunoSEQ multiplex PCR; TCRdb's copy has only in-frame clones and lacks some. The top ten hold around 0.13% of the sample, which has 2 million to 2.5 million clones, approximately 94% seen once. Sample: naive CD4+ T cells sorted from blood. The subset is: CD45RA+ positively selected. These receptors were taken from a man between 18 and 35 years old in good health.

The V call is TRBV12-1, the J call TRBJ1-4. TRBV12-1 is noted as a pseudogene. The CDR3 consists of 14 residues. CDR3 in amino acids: CASTGSPTNEKLFF. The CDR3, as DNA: TGTGCCAGCACCGGATCACCAACTAATGAAAAACTGTTTTTT.

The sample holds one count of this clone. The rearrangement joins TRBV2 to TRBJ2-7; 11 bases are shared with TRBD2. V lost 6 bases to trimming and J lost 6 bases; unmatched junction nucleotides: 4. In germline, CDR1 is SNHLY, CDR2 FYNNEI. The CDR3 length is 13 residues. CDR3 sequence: CASRVAGGLEQYF. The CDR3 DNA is TGTGCCAGCAGGGTAGCGGGAGGGCTCGAGCAGTACTTC.

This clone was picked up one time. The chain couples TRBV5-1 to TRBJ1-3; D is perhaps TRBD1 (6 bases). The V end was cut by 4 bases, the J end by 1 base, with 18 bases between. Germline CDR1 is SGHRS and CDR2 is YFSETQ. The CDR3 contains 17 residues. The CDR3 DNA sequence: TGCGCCAGCAGCCCCCGGGTCGGGGGCGCATCTGGAAACACCATATATTTT. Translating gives CASSPRVGGASGNTIYF.

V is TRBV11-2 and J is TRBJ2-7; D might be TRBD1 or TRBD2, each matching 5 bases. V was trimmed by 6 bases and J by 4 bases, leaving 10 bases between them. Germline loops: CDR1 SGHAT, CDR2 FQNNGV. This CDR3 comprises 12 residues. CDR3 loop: CASSEGPYEQYF. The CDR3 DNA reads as TGTGCCAGCAGTGAGGGGCCGTACGAGCAGTACTTC. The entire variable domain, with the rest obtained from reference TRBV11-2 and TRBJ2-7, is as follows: EAGVAQSPRYKIIEKRQSVAFWCNPISGHATLYWYQQILGQGPKLLIQFQNNGVVDDSQLPKDRFSAERLKGVDSTLKIQPAKLEDSAVYLCASSEGPYEQYFGPGTRLTVT.

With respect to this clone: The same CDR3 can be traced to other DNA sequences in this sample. The CDR3 DNA reads TGTGCCAGCAGCCCTGGGTTGGGGGGCTCCTACGAGCAGTACTTC. Protein sequence: CASSPGLGGSYEQYF. This sequence joins TRBV7-2 and TRBJ2-7, with D perhaps TRBD2 (6 bases). Germline V gene data show CDR1 as SGHTA and CDR2 as FQGNSA. V was pared by 5 bases and J by 0 bases, with 14 bases between. The CDR3 is 15 amino acids.

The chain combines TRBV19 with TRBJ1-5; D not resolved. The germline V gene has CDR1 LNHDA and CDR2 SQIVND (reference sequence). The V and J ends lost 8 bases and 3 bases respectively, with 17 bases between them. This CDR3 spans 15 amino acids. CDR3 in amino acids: CASSFIQEFNQPQHF. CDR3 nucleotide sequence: TGTGCCAGTTCCTTCATTCAGGAATTCAATCAGCCCCAGCATTTT.

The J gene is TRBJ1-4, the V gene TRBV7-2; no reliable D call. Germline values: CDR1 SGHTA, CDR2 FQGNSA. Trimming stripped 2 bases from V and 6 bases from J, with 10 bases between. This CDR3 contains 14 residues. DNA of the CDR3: TGTGCCAGCAGCTTAAACGGGAACGATGAAAAACTGTTTTTT. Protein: CASSLNGNDEKLFF.

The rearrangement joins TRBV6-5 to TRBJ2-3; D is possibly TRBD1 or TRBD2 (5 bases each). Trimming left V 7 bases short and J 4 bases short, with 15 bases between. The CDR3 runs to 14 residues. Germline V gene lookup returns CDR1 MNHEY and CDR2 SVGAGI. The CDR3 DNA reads TGTGCCAGCACCATGGGACGGGCGGCAGATACGCAGTATTTT. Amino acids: CASTMGRAADTQYF.

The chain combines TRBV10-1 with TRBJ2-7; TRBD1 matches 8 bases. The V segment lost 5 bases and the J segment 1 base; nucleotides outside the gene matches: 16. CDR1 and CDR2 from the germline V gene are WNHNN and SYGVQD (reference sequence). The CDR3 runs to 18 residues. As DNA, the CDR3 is TGCGCCAGCAGTTACCATTGGCGGGACAGGCAACGATCCTACGAGCAGTACTTC. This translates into CASSYHWRDRQRSYEQYF.

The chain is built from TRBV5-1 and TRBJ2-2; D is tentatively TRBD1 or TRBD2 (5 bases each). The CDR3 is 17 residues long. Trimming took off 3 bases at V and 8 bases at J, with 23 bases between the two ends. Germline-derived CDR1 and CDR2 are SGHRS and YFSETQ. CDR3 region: CASSYDPGLGARGELFF. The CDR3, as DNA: TGCGCCAGCAGCTACGACCCGGGGCTCGGGGCCCGGGGGGAGCTGTTTTTT.

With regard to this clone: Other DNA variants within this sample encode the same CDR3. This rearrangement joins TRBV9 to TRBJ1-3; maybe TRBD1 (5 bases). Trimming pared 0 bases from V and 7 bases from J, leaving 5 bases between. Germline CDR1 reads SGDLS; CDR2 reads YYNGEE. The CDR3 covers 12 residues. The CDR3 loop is CASSVGGNTIYF. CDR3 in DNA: TGTGCCAGCAGCGTAGGGGGGAACACCATATATTTT.

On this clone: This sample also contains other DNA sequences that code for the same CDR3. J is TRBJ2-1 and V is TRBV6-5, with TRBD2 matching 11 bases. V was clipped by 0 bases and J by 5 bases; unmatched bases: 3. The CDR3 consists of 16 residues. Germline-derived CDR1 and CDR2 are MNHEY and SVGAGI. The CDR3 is CASSYSGTSGNNEQFF. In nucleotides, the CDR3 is TGTGCCAGCAGTTACTCAGGGACTAGCGGCAACAATGAGCAGTTCTTC.

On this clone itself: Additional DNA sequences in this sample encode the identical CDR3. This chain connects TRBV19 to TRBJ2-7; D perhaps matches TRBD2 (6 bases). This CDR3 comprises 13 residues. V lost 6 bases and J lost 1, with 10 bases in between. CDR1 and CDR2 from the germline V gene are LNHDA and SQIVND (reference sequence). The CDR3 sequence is CASRAGPSYEQYF. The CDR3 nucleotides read TGTGCCAGTAGGGCGGGACCGTCCTACGAGCAGTACTTC.

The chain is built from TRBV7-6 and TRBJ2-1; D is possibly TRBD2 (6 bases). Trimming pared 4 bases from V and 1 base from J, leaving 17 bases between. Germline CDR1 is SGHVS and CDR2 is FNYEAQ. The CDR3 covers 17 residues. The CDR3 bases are TGTGCCAGCAGCTCGGGTCTGGGGACTGGTTCCTACAATGAGCAGTTCTTC. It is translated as CASSSGLGTGSYNEQFF.

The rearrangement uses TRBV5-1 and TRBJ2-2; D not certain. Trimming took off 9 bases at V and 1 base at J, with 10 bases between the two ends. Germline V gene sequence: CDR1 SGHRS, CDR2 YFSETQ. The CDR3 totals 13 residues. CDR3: CATAQENTGELFF. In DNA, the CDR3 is TGCGCCACCGCGCAGGAGAACACCGGGGAGCTGTTTTTT.

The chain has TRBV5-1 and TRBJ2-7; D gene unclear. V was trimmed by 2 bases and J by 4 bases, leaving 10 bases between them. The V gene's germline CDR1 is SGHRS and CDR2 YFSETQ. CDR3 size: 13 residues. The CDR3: CASSFSREYEQYF. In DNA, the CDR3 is TGCGCCAGCAGCTTCTCTAGGGAATACGAGCAGTACTTC.

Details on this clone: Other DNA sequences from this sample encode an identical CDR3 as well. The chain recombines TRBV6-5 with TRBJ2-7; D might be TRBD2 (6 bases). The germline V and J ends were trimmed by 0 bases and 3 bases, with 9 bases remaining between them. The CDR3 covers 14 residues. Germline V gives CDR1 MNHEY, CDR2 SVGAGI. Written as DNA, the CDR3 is TGTGCCAGCAGTTACTCCGACGGGAGCTACGAGCAGTACTTC. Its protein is CASSYSDGSYEQYF.

CDR3 bases: TGTGCCAGCAGCCTTAGCGGGCAGATCGGGGAGCTGTTTTTT. Its protein is CASSLSGQIGELFF. The chain combines TRBV9 with TRBJ2-2; 7 nucleotides agree with TRBD2. V shed 4 bases and J 7 bases; nucleotides not matched to a gene: 7. Germline lookup yields CDR1 SGDLS and CDR2 YYNGEE. This CDR3 has 14 residues.

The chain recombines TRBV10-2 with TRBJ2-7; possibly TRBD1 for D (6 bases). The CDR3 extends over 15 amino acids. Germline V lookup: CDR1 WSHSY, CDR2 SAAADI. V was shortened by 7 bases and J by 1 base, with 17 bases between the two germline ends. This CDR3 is CASISSPGVSYEQYF. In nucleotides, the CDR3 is TGCGCCAGCATATCTAGCCCAGGGGTTTCCTACGAGCAGTACTTC.

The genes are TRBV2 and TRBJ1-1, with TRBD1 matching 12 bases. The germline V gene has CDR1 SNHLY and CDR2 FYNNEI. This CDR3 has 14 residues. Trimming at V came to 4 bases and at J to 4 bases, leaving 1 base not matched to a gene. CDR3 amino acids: CASSGDRGLTEAFF. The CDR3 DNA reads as TGTGCCAGCAGTGGGGACAGGGGGCTCACTGAAGCTTTCTTT.